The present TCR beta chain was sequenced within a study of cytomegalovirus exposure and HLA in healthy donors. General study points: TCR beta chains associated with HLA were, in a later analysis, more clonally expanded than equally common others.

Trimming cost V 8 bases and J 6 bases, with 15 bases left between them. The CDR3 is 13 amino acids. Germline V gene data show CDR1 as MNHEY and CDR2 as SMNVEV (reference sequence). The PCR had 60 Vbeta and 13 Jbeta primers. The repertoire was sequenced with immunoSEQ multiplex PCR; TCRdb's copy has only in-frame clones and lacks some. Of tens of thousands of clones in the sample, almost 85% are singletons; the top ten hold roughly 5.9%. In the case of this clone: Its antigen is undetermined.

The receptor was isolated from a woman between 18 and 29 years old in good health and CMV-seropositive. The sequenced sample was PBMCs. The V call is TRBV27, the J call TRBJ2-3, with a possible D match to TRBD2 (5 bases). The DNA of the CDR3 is TGTGCCAGCGGATTACTAGTTACCGATACGCAGTATTTT. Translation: CASGLLVTDTQYF.